What follows are 15 T cell receptor beta chains derived from one specimen sequenced in a study of blood T cell repertoires in COVID-19. Method: immunoSEQ multiplex PCR; TCRdb's copy keeps in-frame clones and lacks some. The sample carries 100,000 or so clones, roughly 92% recorded once. The specimen sequenced was peripheral blood. All receptors come from a woman in her forties or fifties with COVID-19, enrolled during active disease.

The rearrangement links TRBV29-1 to TRBJ1-2; tentatively, D is TRBD1 (5 bases). Germline CDR1 SQVTM, CDR2 ANQGSEA. CDR3 length equals 13 residues. Trimming shortened V by 7 bases and J by 4 bases, and 16 bases separated the two germline ends. This CDR3 is CSAQLDSFYGYTF. CDR3 coding DNA: TGCAGCGCCCAGCTCGACAGTTTCTATGGCTACACCTTC.

V usage is TRBV19 and J usage is TRBJ2-1, with D maybe TRBD2 (5 bases). The CDR3 has 20 residues. CDR1 LNHDA and CDR2 SQIVND come from the germline V gene (reference sequence). V was shortened by 6 bases and J by 4 bases, with 31 bases between the two germline ends. The CDR3 DNA is TGTGCCAGTAGCCCTAGGGAGCTCCTACAAGGTCTGACGAGATACAATGAGCAGTTCTTC. It yields the protein CASSPRELLQGLTRYNEQFF.

V and J are TRBV10-3 and TRBJ1-1; 11 positions agree with TRBD1. The CDR3 is 15 residues long. V gave up 4 bases and J gave up 6 bases; unmatched junction bases: 7. Germline assignment: CDR1 ENHRY and CDR2 SYGVKD. CDR3 sequence (DNA): TGTGCCATCAGTGGAATGCCGGGACAGGGGGCTGAAGCTTTCTTT. Protein product: CAISGMPGQGAEAFF.

This clone was recorded once. J is TRBJ2-3 and V is TRBV5-4; D unclear. Between the trimmed V and J ends, which lost 2 bases and 10 bases, there was a span of 11 bases. Germline assignment: CDR1 SGHNT and CDR2 YYREEE (reference sequence). The CDR3 sequence is 12 residues long. The CDR3 DNA follows: TGTGCCAGCAGCTTAGAGAGATTCTCGCAGTATTTT. Translated, it gives CASSLERFSQYF.

This chain uses TRBV6-5 with TRBJ1-1; D is unresolved. This CDR3 is 11 amino acids long. The germline gives CDR1 MNHEY, CDR2 SVGAGI. Trimming pared 10 bases from V and 2 bases from J, leaving 8 bases between. CDR3 in DNA: TGTGCCACCCTGACAAACACTGAAGCTTTCTTT. Protein: CATLTNTEAFF.

Only a few counts were recorded for this clone. This chain links TRBV5-8 with TRBJ1-5; 7 bases line up with TRBD1. Germline loops: CDR1 SGHTS, CDR2 YDEGEE. The CDR3 extends over 17 amino acids. V lost 4 bases and J lost 1; bases outside the gene matches: 11. Here the CDR3 DNA reads TGTGCCAGCAGCCCGGAACGACAGGGTTCAAGCAATCAGCCCCAGCATTTT. This sequence encodes CASSPERQGSSNQPQHF.

This clone was counted a single time. The chain couples TRBV11-2 to TRBJ1-1; possible D gene TRBD1, 5 bases. Germline V gene sequence: CDR1 SGHAT, CDR2 FQNNGV. The V and J ends lost 1 base and 4 bases respectively, with 10 bases between them. The CDR3 loop spans 14 amino acids. The CDR3 coding sequence is TGTGCCAGCAGCTTAGTGGCCGGGGGCACTGAAGCTTTCTTT. It encodes CASSLVAGGTEAFF.

This chain connects TRBV2 to TRBJ2-7; 10 positions agree with TRBD2. V gave up 5 bases and J gave up 3 bases; unmatched junction bases: 1. Germline V gene data show CDR1 as SNHLY and CDR2 as FYNNEI. The CDR3 consists of 13 residues. CDR3 protein: CASSWTSGYEQYF. In DNA, the CDR3 is TGTGCCAGCAGTTGGACTAGCGGCTACGAGCAGTACTTC.

This chain links TRBV19 with TRBJ2-2, with D possibly being TRBD1 (5 bases). With 6 bases removed from V and 4 bases from J, the gap between germline ends came to 12 bases. The V gene's germline CDR1 is LNHDA and CDR2 SQIVND (reference sequence). The CDR3 totals 14 residues. The CDR3 DNA sequence: TGTGCCAGTAGCCAGCTAGGGGCCACCGGGGAGCTGTTTTTT. It encodes CASSQLGATGELFF.

In this sample, this clone turned up a few times. The gene calls are TRBV19 and TRBJ2-5; 7 nucleotides agree with TRBD1. V dropped 5 bases and J dropped 1; count of bases not matched to a gene: 4. Germline V gives CDR1 LNHDA, CDR2 SQIVND (reference sequence). CDR3 length: 14 residues. In DNA, the CDR3 is TGTGCCAGTAGTCTAGGGACAGCCCAAGAGACCCAGTACTTC. Translated: CASSLGTAQETQYF.

The chain links TRBV5-6 to TRBJ2-4; weak D call: TRBD2 (5 bases). CDR3 length: 14 residues. The V and J ends lost 0 bases and 5 bases respectively, with 9 bases between them. Germline V gives CDR1 SGHDT, CDR2 YYEEEE. CDR3 DNA sequence: TGTGCCAGCAGCTTGGACGGGGTGGAAAACATTCAGTACTTC. Translating it yields CASSLDGVENIQYF. The full variable domain, with the rest looked up from reference TRBV5-6 and TRBJ2-4, is DAGVTQSPTHLIKTRGQQVTLRCSPKSGHDTVSWYQQALGQGPQFIFQYYEEEERQRGNFPDRFSGHQFPNYSSELNVNALLLGDSALYLCASSLDGVENIQYFGAGTRLSVL.

The chain is built from TRBV6-2 or TRBV6-3 and TRBJ1-5, with D possibly TRBD1 on 5 matching bases. The germline V gene has CDR1 MNHEY and CDR2 SVGEGT. V lost 6 bases, J lost 1 base, and 16 bases lay in between. CDR3 length: 16 amino acids. CDR3 in DNA: TGTGCCAGCAGCCCTGGAGTAGGGGCGAGCAATCAGCCCCAGCATTTT. This translates into CASSPGVGASNQPQHF.

Details on this clone: The same CDR3 is also encoded by other DNA sequences in this sample. The gene calls are TRBV27 and TRBJ2-3; 8 bases are shared with TRBD1. The V and J ends lost 5 bases and 4 bases, in that order; junction bases with no gene match: 5. Germline CDR1 reads MNHEY; CDR2 reads SMNVEV (reference sequence). The CDR3 extends over 14 amino acids. The CDR3 DNA sequence: TGTGCCAGCAGTGACAGGGGAAGGCCAGATACGCAGTATTTT. As protein: CASSDRGRPDTQYF.

This chain uses TRBV19 with TRBJ1-5; D is uncertain. Trimming took 4 bases from V and 7 from J, leaving 11 bases between them. The CDR3 has 13 amino acids. Germline V gene lookup returns CDR1 LNHDA and CDR2 SQIVND (reference sequence). CDR3 sequence (DNA): TGTGCCAGTAGTAGGCGGGGAGGCCAGCCCCAGCATTTT. It codes for CASSRRGGQPQHF. Drawing the rest from reference TRBV19 and TRBJ1-5, the complete variable domain is DGGITQSPKYLFRKEGQNVTLSCEQNLNHDAMYWYRQDPGQGLRLIYYSQIVNDFQKGDIAEGYSVSREKKESFPLTVTSAQKNPTAFYLCASSRRGGQPQHFGDGTRLSIL.

The genes are TRBV2 and TRBJ2-7; no definite D call. In germline, CDR1 is SNHLY, CDR2 FYNNEI. The CDR3 covers 13 residues. The V end lost 6 bases, the J end lost 2 bases, and 11 bases lay between the germline ends. In DNA, the CDR3 is TGTGCCAGCAGGGGCCCACCCGCCTACGAGCAGTACTTC. It translates to CASRGPPAYEQYF.